The rows below give T cell receptor beta chains drawn from one sample of a study of blood T cell repertoires in COVID-19. The repertoire was sequenced with immunoSEQ multiplex PCR; TCRdb's copy has only in-frame clones and lacks some. The sample holds over 150,000 clones, roughly 88% seen once. The specimen was peripheral blood. The origin of the receptors is a woman aged 55-70 years with acute or convalescent COVID-19. CDR3s include the opening cysteine and the closing phenylalanine or tryptophan. D genes are given only for firm matches. Clone size appears in some rows only: once, few, many, or a class for an expanded clone.

clone size	V gene	D gene	J gene	CDR3 DNA	CDR3 protein
few	TRBV2	TRBD1	TRBJ2-1	TGTGCCAGCAGTAACGACAGGGCCCATGAGCAGTTCTTC	CASSNDRAHEQFF
.	TRBV2	.	TRBJ1-2	TGTGCCAGCAGTGAAGACGGCAGGGTTTATGGCTACACCTTC	CASSEDGRVYGYTF
few	TRBV2	.	TRBJ2-1	TGTGCCAGCAGCCCCGCCCCCGGGATTTTCAATGAGCAGTTCTTC	CASSPAPGIFNEQFF
.	TRBV4-1	TRBD2	TRBJ2-2	TGCGCCAGCAGCCAAGCTCTAGCGGGGGGGCCGGGCGTGGGGGAGCTGTTTTTT	CASSQALAGGPGVGELFF
.	TRBV19	.	TRBJ1-6	TGTGCCAGTAGTACGGACAGAAATTCACCCCTCCACTTT	CASSTDRNSPLHF
.	TRBV3-1/TRBV3-2	.	TRBJ2-5	TGTGCCAGCAGTCCCTCCCTAAGGGGCGGACCTAACTTC	CASSPSLRGGPNF
.	TRBV7-2	.	TRBJ1-1	TGTGCCAGCAGCTCTAGAGCCGGGGGGGTAGGAACTGAAGCTTTCTTT	CASSSRAGGVGTEAFF
.	TRBV4-3	.	TRBJ1-6	TGCGCCAGCAGCCAAGTCGGGGTATATAATTCACCCCTCCACTTT	CASSQVGVYNSPLHF
.	TRBV7-9	TRBD1	TRBJ1-6	TGTGCCAGCAGCTGGGACAGCGATAATTCACCCCTCCACTTT	CASSWDSDNSPLHF
.	TRBV24-1	.	TRBJ2-3	TGTGCCACCAGTGGGCAGGGCAGCACAGATACGCAGTATTTT	CATSGQGSTDTQYF
.	TRBV14	TRBD2	TRBJ2-1	TGTGCCAGCAGCCAAGATAGAGTAGCGGGGGGGCTTAGGGATGAGCAGTTCTTC	CASSQDRVAGGLRDEQFF
.	TRBV3-1/TRBV3-2	TRBD2	TRBJ2-5	TGTGCCAGCAGCCAAGGTAGCGGGGGGCCAGAGACCCAGTACTTC	CASSQGSGGPETQYF
once	TRBV10-2	TRBD2	TRBJ2-1	TGCGCCAGCAGCTTAGCGGGGTCCTACAATGAGCAGTTCTTC	CASSLAGSYNEQFF
.	TRBV11-2	.	TRBJ2-3	TGTGCCAGCAGCGCGGGACCCCGCACAGATACGCAGTATTTT	CASSAGPRTDTQYF
.	TRBV30	TRBD1	TRBJ1-1	TGTGCCTGGAGTCACCCCTCGGACAGGGGGCCGACCTTCACTGAAGCTTTCTTT	CAWSHPSDRGPTFTEAFF
few	TRBV3-1/TRBV3-2	TRBD2	TRBJ2-7	TGTGCCAGCAGCCAAGGACTAGCGGGGGCCGTCTACGAGCAGTACTTC	CASSQGLAGAVYEQYF
.	TRBV7-2	.	TRBJ2-1	TGTGCCAGCAGCTTAGACAGGCCTTCCTACAATGAGCAGTTCTTC	CASSLDRPSYNEQFF
.	TRBV6-2/TRBV6-3	TRBD1	TRBJ1-1	TGTGCCAGCAGTTCCCGGGACAGGGGGCTAGGGAACACTGAAGCTTTCTTT	CASSSRDRGLGNTEAFF
.	TRBV2	.	TRBJ2-2	TGTGCCAGCAGCCGGACAGAGAACACCGGGGAGCTGTTTTTT	CASSRTENTGELFF
.	TRBV19	.	TRBJ2-7	TGTGCCAGTAGTAGGTGGCAGGCGGGCTACGAGCAGTACTTC	CASSRWQAGYEQYF
.	TRBV6-5	TRBD2	TRBJ2-5	TGTGCCAGCAGTTACGGGCAGGGAGGGGAGACCCAGTACTTC	CASSYGQGGETQYF
once	TRBV4-2	.	TRBJ2-1	TGTGCCAGCAGCCAAGGCCGCGGATACAATGAGCAGTTCTTC	CASSQGRGYNEQFF
.	TRBV30	.	TRBJ2-5	TGTGCCTGGAGTGTACCGGTGCGGGAGACCCAGTACTTC	CAWSVPVRETQYF
.	TRBV18	.	TRBJ1-2	TGTGCCAGCTCACCTTTAGATTCCGACTATGGCTACACCTTC	CASSPLDSDYGYTF
few	TRBV12-5	.	TRBJ1-5	TGTGCTAGTGGCTCTCGTTTGGGCCTCAGGACTCTCAATCAGCCCCAGCATTTT	CASGSRLGLRTLNQPQHF